This T cell receptor (beta chain) was captured by sequencing in a study of blood T cell repertoires in COVID-19. Overall study context: Sites across the United States, Italy and Spain contributed samples from acute and convalescent COVID-19. In each case, the material was cDNA or gDNA derived from T cells, B-cell-depleted T cells, or PBMCs.

Per the study methods: Amplification of reference gene primers provided the estimated nucleated cell counts. Only in-frame clones appear in the TCRdb table, and some are missing; sequencing was by immunoSEQ multiplex PCR. For V, J and clone size, that table is used; D and trimming come from the DNA. The sample lists 70,000 or so clones, around 88% seen once, with around 20% in the top ten. This TCR was recovered from a woman of 80 years or more with acute or convalescent COVID-19. The specimen sequenced was peripheral blood.

As DNA, the CDR3 is TGTGCCAGCGAAGTAGCGGGACGAACCACAGATACGCAGTATTTT. Protein product: CASEVAGRTTDTQYF. The V call is TRBV28, the J call TRBJ2-3; 8 bases are a match to TRBD2. CDR1 and CDR2 (germline): MDHEN, SYDVKM. Unmatched junction bases numbered 9, after V lost 8 bases and J lost 2 bases. The CDR3 has 15 residues.